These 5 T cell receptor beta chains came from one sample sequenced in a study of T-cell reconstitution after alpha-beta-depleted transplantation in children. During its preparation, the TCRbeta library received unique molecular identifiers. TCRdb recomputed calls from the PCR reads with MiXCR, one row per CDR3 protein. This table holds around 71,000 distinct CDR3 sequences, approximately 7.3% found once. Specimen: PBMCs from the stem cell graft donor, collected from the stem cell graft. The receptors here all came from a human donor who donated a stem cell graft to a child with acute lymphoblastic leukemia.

CDR3 in amino acids: CASSFHGTEAFF. The DNA for the CDR3 is TGTGCCAGCAGCTTCCATGGGACTGAAGCTTTCTTT. This chain joins TRBV7-9 and TRBJ1-1; D is uncertain. This CDR3 has 12 amino acids. V was shortened by 3 bases and J by 5 bases, with 7 bases between the two germline ends. Germline loops: CDR1 SEHNR, CDR2 FQNEAQ (reference sequence).

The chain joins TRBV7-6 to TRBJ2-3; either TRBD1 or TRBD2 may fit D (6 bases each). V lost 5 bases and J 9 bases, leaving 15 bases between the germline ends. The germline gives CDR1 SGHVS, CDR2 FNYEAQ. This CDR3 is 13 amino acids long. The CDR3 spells CASSPQGLPTQYF. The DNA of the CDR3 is TGTGCCAGCAGCCCACAGGGACTCCCAACGCAGTATTTT.

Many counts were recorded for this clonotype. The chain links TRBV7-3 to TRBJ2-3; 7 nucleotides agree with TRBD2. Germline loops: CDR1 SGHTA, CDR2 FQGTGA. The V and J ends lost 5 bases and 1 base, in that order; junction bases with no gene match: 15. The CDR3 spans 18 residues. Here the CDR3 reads CASSLNWGGSRGTDTQYF. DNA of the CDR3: TGTGCCAGCAGCCTAAATTGGGGGGGTAGCCGGGGCACAGATACGCAGTATTTT.

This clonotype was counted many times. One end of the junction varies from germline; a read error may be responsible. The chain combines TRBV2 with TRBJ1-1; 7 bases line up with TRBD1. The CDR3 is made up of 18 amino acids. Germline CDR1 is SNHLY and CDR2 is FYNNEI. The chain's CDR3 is CASIEALGQTLMNTEAFF. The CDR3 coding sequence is TGTGCCAGCATTGAAGCGCTGGGACAGACACTTATGAACACTGAAGCTTTCTTT.

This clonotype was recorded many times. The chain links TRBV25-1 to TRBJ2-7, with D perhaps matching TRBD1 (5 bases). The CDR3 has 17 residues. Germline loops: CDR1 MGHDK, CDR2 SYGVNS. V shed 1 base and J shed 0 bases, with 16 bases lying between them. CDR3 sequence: CASSESGDSVSSYEQYF. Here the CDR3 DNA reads TGTGCCAGCAGTGAATCAGGAGACAGTGTTAGCTCCTACGAGCAGTACTTC.